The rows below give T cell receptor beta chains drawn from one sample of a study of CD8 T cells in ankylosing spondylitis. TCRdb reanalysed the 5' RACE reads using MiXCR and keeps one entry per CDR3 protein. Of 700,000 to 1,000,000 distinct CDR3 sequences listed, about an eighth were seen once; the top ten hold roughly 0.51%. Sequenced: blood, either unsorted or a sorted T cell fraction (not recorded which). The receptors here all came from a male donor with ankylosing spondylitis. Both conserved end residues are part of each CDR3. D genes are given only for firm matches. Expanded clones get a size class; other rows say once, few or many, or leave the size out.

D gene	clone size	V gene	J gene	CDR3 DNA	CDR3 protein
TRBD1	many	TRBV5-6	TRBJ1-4	TGTGCCAGCAGCCCCGGGACAGGGAATGAAAAACTGTTTTTT	CASSPGTGNEKLFF
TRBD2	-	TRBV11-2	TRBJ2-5	TGTGCCAGCAGCTCATCCCTAGCGGGGGCCCAAGAGACCCAGTACTTC	CASSSSLAGAQETQYF
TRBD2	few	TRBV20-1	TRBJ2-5	TGCAGTGCTCTCAGACTAGCGGGGGATCAAGAGACCCAGTACTTC	CSALRLAGDQETQYF
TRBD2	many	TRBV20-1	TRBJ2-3	TGCAGTGCTACTAGCGGTTACACAGATACGCAGTATTTT	CSATSGYTDTQYF
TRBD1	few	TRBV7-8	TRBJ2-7	TGTGCCAGCAGCCTAAGGGAGGACAGGGGATACTACGAGCAGTACTTC	CASSLREDRGYYEQYF
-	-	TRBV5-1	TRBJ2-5	TGCGCCAGCAGCTTGCCGGATGGGGAGACCCAGTACTTC	CASSLPDGETQYF
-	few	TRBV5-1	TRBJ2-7	TGCGCCAGCAGCTTGATTGGGGCAGGGATTATGTACGAGCAGTACTTC	CASSLIGAGIMYEQYF
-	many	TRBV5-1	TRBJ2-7	TGCGCCAGCAGCTTGGAGCCCAGGCGGTACGAGCAGTACTTC	CASSLEPRRYEQYF
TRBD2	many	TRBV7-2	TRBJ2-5	TGTGCCAGCAGCTTAAGCGGGACTGAAGAGACCCAGTACTTC	CASSLSGTEETQYF
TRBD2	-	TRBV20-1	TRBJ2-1	TGCAGTGCTAGAGAGCCGGGACTAACTTCCTACAATGAGCAGTTCTTC	CSAREPGLTSYNEQFF
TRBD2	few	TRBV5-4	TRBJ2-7	TGTGCCAGCAGCGACAAACGGGGACTAGCGAATTCCTACGAGCAGTACTTC	CASSDKRGLANSYEQYF
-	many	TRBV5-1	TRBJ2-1	TGCGCCAGCAGCTTGGGGGGGGAGACTTACAATGAGCAGTTCTTC	CASSLGGETYNEQFF
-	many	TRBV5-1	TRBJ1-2	TGCGCCAGCAGCTCCCCAGGTCGTGATGGCTACACCTTC	CASSSPGRDGYTF
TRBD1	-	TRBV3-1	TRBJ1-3	TGTGCCAGCAGCCAAGGATGGAGGTGGGACAGAGGAAACACCATATATTTT	CASSQGWRWDRGNTIYF
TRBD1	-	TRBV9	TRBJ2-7	TGTGCCAGCAGCGTACGACCCGGACAGGCCTACGAGCAGTACTTC	CASSVRPGQAYEQYF
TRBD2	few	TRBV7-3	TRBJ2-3	TGTGCCAGCAGCTTACGTCCGGGACTAGCGGGGGGCCTATCCATCACAGATACGCAGTATTTT	CASSLRPGLAGGLSITDTQYF
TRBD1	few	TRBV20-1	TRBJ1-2	TGCAGTGCTACCAGGGGGCTTGGCTACACCTTC	CSATRGLGYTF
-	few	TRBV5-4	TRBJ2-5	TGTGCCAGCAGCCTCTCGGGACACAACCAAGAGACCCAGTACTTC	CASSLSGHNQETQYF
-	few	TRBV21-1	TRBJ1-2	TGTGCCAGCAGCAAAGGTGGACAGGGTGGCTATGGCTACACCTTC	CASSKGGQGGYGYTF
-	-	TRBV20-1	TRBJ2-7	TGCAGTGCTAGCCCCCGAGGGTACGAGCAGTACTTC	CSASPRGYEQYF
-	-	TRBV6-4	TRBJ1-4	TGTGCCAGCAGTGAGGCTCCTTTTGAAAAACTATTTTTT	CASSEAPFEKLFF
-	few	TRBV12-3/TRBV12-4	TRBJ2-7	TGTGCCAGCAGTTTATTAGGCTGGGGAGACGAGCAGTACTTC	CASSLLGWGDEQYF